These 6 T cell receptor beta chains originate from one sample sequenced in a study of blood T cells in healthy people across ages. The second PCR ran roughly 6 to 11 cycles with a sample-barcoded 5' primer and J-beta primers. From the 5' RACE reads, TCRdb called clonotypes with MiXCR, one entry per CDR3 protein. The sample records 700,000 to 1,000,000 distinct CDR3 sequences, 40% to 50% being singletons. The sample consisted of blood. These receptors came from a man between 60 and 75 years old in good health.

The chain recombines TRBV3-1 with TRBJ2-3; D possibly uses TRBD1 or TRBD2 (5 bases each). Between the trimmed V and J ends, which lost 2 bases and 5 bases, there was a span of 11 bases. Germline-derived CDR1 and CDR2 are LGHDT and YNNKEL (reference sequence). The CDR3 contains 14 residues. The chain's CDR3 is CASSQRGVKDTQYF. CDR3 DNA sequence: TGTGCCAGCAGCCAAAGAGGGGTCAAAGATACGCAGTATTTT.

In this sample, this clonotype turned up once. This sequence joins TRBV4-1 and TRBJ2-1; TRBD2 matches 9 bases. Germline V gene sequence: CDR1 MGHRA, CDR2 YSYEKL. This CDR3 region has 15 residues. V lost 4 bases to trimming and J lost 8 bases; unmatched junction nucleotides: 9. The CDR3: CASSRGLAPLDEQFF. In DNA form, the CDR3 reads TGCGCCAGCAGCCGGGGACTAGCCCCTCTCGATGAGCAGTTCTTC.

This rearrangement joins TRBV11-3 to TRBJ1-5; D unresolved. Germline loops: CDR1 SGHNT, CDR2 YENEEA. V lost 1 base to trimming and J lost 1 base, with 5 bases between them. The CDR3 is 14 residues long. CDR3 in amino acids: CASSLGISNQPQHF. The CDR3 region has the DNA TGTGCCAGCAGCTTAGGGATCAGCAATCAGCCCCAGCATTTT.

The chain has TRBV5-1 and TRBJ2-1; perhaps TRBD2 as D (5 bases). Between the trimmed V and J ends, which lost 3 bases and 6 bases, there was a span of 22 bases. There are 17 residues in the CDR3. The germline CDR1 and CDR2 sequences are SGHRS and YFSETQ. DNA for the CDR3: TGCGCCAGCAGCTCTACTCGACCAGACCGGGAAAGCAATGAGCAGTTCTTC. Its translation is CASSSTRPDRESNEQFF.

This clonotype was observed a few times. The chain combines TRBV12-3 or TRBV12-4 with TRBJ2-3; 8 bases are shared with TRBD2. The CDR3 extends over 15 amino acids. The V segment lost 5 bases and the J segment 3 bases; nucleotides outside the gene matches: 7. The CDR3 here is CASSDRGGRTDTQYF. The DNA for the CDR3 is TGTGCCAGCAGTGATCGGGGGGGGAGGACAGATACGCAGTATTTT.

Written as DNA, the CDR3 is TGTGCCAGCAGTTACGGGGTTCTTTTCTCCTACGAGCAGTACTTC. Residues: CASSYGVLFSYEQYF. The J gene is TRBJ2-7, the V gene TRBV6-2 or TRBV6-3; D ambiguous. Trimming pared 2 bases from V and 0 bases from J, leaving 11 bases between. This CDR3 has 15 amino acids. Germline CDR1 and CDR2: MNHEY and SVGEGT.